Presented here are 21 T cell receptor beta chains from one specimen sequenced in a study of vaccination effects on CD4 cells after COVID-19. Antigen-specific CD4+ T cell clonotypes were called by their expansion after viral peptide-pool culture in ViraFEST. Once cultured for approximately ten days, the cells underwent separation to obtain CD4+ T cells. None of the vaccinated had previously contracted SARS-CoV-2, and their nucleocapsid antibodies tested negative. TCRdb's table, derived via immunoSEQ multiplex PCR, lists solely in-frame clones and lacks some. This sample has about 41,000 clones, with 70% found just once. These receptors lack a known antigen. The source material was CD4+ T cells from PBMCs cultured with HCoV-OC43 spike peptides, sampled before COVID-19 vaccination. The subset is: HCoV-OC43 spike overlapping peptide pool stimulation. The origin of the receptors is a human donor who received a COVID-19 vaccine.

The chain joins TRBV27 to TRBJ2-7; D gene ambiguous. V dropped 0 bases and J dropped 2 bases, with 17 bases sitting between them. The germline V gene encodes CDR1 MNHEY and CDR2 SMNVEV (reference sequence). The CDR3 is made up of 17 amino acids. This chain's CDR3 is CASSLSRPGRGPYEQYF. As DNA, the CDR3 is TGTGCCAGCAGTTTATCCCGCCCGGGTCGTGGGCCCTACGAGCAGTACTTC.

This clone was seen a few times. The rearrangement joins TRBV5-1 to TRBJ2-6; D tentatively fits TRBD1 or TRBD2 (5 bases each). The CDR3 has 20 amino acids. The V gene lost 0 bases and the J gene lost 4 bases, with 23 bases spanning the gap. Germline V lookup: CDR1 SGHRS, CDR2 YFSETQ. DNA of the CDR3: TGCGCCAGCAGCTTGGAAGTTCCTCAGGGAATTGGGACGGGGGCCAACGTCCTGACTTTC. Protein: CASSLEVPQGIGTGANVLTF.

V is TRBV9 and J is TRBJ1-2; 11 bases match TRBD1. V lost 4 bases, J lost 4 bases, and 6 bases stayed unmatched. This CDR3 spans 15 amino acids. Germline V lookup: CDR1 SGDLS, CDR2 YYNGEE. CDR3 loop: CASSPGQGAGYGYTF. The CDR3 DNA reads TGTGCCAGCAGCCCAGGACAGGGGGCGGGCTATGGCTACACCTTC.

This CDR3 reads CASSSGGTSGGAGYNEQFF. DNA for the CDR3: TGTGCCAGCAGCTCAGGCGGGACTAGCGGGGGGGCCGGATACAATGAGCAGTTCTTC. This chain connects TRBV11-2 to TRBJ2-1; TRBD2 matches at 16 bases. The CDR3 is 19 amino acids. J was trimmed by 4 bases and V by 4 bases; bases with no gene match: 10. Germline CDR1 reads SGHAT; CDR2 reads FQNNGV.

The V gene is TRBV7-9, the J gene TRBJ2-1; D is unclear. V was clipped by 1 base and J by 7 bases, with 5 bases between them. CDR3 length: 12 amino acids. Per the germline V gene, CDR1 is SEHNR and CDR2 is FQNEAQ (reference sequence). The CDR3 region is CASSLGENEQFF. The CDR3 DNA is TGTGCCAGCAGCTTAGGGGAAAATGAGCAGTTCTTC. Variable domain in full (rest from reference TRBV7-9 and TRBJ2-1): DTGVSQNPRHKITKRGQNVTFRCDPISEHNRLYWYRQTLGQGPEFLTYFQNEAQLEKSRLLSDRFSAERPKGSFSTLEIQRTEQGDSAMYLCASSLGENEQFFGPGTRLTVL.

The V call is TRBV4-3, the J call TRBJ1-2; D call uncertain. The V gene lost 1 base and the J gene lost 1 base, with 16 bases spanning the gap. CDR3 length: 17 amino acids. Per the germline V gene, CDR1 is LGHNA and CDR2 is YSLEER. For the CDR3, the DNA is TGCGCCAGCAGCCAAGTCGGGCACCGCTTTGGTAACTATGGCTACACCTTC. Translating gives CASSQVGHRFGNYGYTF.

The chain combines TRBV4-3 with TRBJ1-1; D gene unclear. Trimming removed 4 bases at V and 0 bases at J, with 12 bases between. Germline V gene data show CDR1 as LGHNA and CDR2 as YSLEER. CDR3 length equals 15 residues. Here the CDR3 reads CASSRERGVNTEAFF. The CDR3 DNA reads TGCGCCAGCAGCCGAGAGCGTGGAGTGAACACTGAAGCTTTCTTT.

V is TRBV6-5 and J is TRBJ2-7; D call uncertain. The CDR3 is 13 residues long. With 6 bases removed from V and 2 bases from J, the gap between germline ends came to 11 bases. The V gene's germline CDR1 is MNHEY and CDR2 SVGAGI. Written as DNA, the CDR3 is TGTGCCAGCAGCCGGGCCAGGCCCTACGAGCAGTACTTC. This sequence encodes CASSRARPYEQYF.

This chain connects TRBV6-6 to TRBJ2-6; TRBD1 matches at 7 bases. CDR1 and CDR2 (germline): MNHNY, SVGAGI (reference sequence). V gave up 5 bases and J gave up 0 bases; unmatched junction bases: 10. The CDR3 is made up of 18 amino acids. CDR3 in amino acids: CASSPRTGYPSGANVLTF. The CDR3 nucleotides are TGTGCCAGCAGTCCACGGACAGGTTACCCCTCTGGGGCCAACGTCCTGACTTTC.

The rearrangement links TRBV2 to TRBJ1-5; D unresolved. Germline CDR1 SNHLY, CDR2 FYNNEI. The CDR3 loop spans 13 amino acids. The V end lost 4 bases, the J end lost 0 bases, and 4 bases lay between the germline ends. CDR3 residues: CASSVDSNQPQHF. In nucleotides, the CDR3 is TGTGCCAGCAGTGTGGATAGCAATCAGCCCCAGCATTTT.

V is TRBV7-6 and J is TRBJ2-5; TRBD2 matches at 11 bases. After removal of 1 base from V and 7 bases from J, the junction contained 11 bases not matched to a gene. Germline-derived CDR1 and CDR2 are SGHVS and FNYEAQ. There are 17 residues in the CDR3. The CDR3 protein is CASSLDGASGGHGTQYF. The CDR3 bases are TGTGCCAGCAGCTTAGACGGGGCTAGCGGGGGGCATGGGACCCAGTACTTC.

This clone was seen only a few times. The chain employs TRBV2 and TRBJ1-5; D remains unclear. CDR1 and CDR2 from the germline V gene are SNHLY and FYNNEI. Between the trimmed V and J ends, which lost 7 bases and 0 bases, there was a span of 7 bases. The CDR3 consists of 13 residues. CDR3 in amino acids: CASILDSNQPQHF. In nucleotides, the CDR3 is TGTGCCAGCATCTTGGATAGCAATCAGCCCCAGCATTTT.

The rearrangement uses TRBV2 and TRBJ1-4, with D uncertain. V was cut by 6 bases and J by 6 bases, with 11 bases left in between. This CDR3 is built from 13 residues. Germline V gene sequence: CDR1 SNHLY, CDR2 FYNNEI. The CDR3 DNA follows: TGTGCCAGCAGGGGGAACTTGTATGAAAAACTGTTTTTT. It yields the protein CASRGNLYEKLFF.

The chain links TRBV7-8 to TRBJ2-7, with D perhaps TRBD2 (6 bases). CDR1 and CDR2 (germline): SGHVS, FQNEAQ. V was pared by 1 base and J by 5 bases, with 15 bases between. There are 15 residues in the CDR3. This chain's CDR3 is CASSLGTTSRDEQYF. The CDR3 bases are TGTGCCAGCAGCTTAGGGACTACCTCCCGAGACGAGCAGTACTTC.

The rearrangement uses TRBV19 and TRBJ1-3; D not resolved. This CDR3 spans 15 amino acids. Germline loops: CDR1 LNHDA, CDR2 SQIVND (reference sequence). V lost 2 bases to trimming and J lost 0 bases, with 8 bases between them. The CDR3 reads CASSIRQNSGNTIYF. CDR3 bases: TGTGCCAGTAGTATACGACAAAACTCTGGAAACACCATATATTTT.

The CDR3 DNA reads as TGCGCCAGCAGTCAATTAGGAGAACAGGGGAGCACAGATACGCAGTATTTT. Translated, it gives CASSQLGEQGSTDTQYF. The chain recombines TRBV23-1 with TRBJ2-3, with TRBD1 matching over 7 bases. TRBV23-1 is designated an ORF whose function remains uncertain. The CDR3 is 17 residues long. Germline trimming cut 1 base from V and 0 bases from J; bases unmatched to any gene: 7.

The V call is TRBV18, the J call TRBJ1-2; 9 bases map to TRBD1. The length of the CDR3 is 13 residues. The germline CDR1 and CDR2 sequences are KGHSH and LQKENI. Trimming at V came to 6 bases and at J to 7 bases, leaving 6 bases not matched to a gene. The CDR3 DNA is TGTGCCAGCTCGTCACAGGGGGCGAGTGGCTACACCTTC. Protein sequence: CASSSQGASGYTF.

This sequence joins TRBV6-5 and TRBJ2-7; 8 nucleotides line up with TRBD2. This CDR3 spans 15 amino acids. The junction had 11 bases not matched to a gene; V was cut back by 6 bases and J by 4 bases. Germline V CDR1 and CDR2: MNHEY, SVGAGI. This chain's CDR3 is CASSYGSGGRYEQYF. The CDR3 nucleotides read TGTGCCAGCAGCTACGGGTCGGGAGGGAGGTACGAGCAGTACTTC.

This chain joins TRBV4-2 and TRBJ2-3, with D possibly TRBD2 on 5 matching bases. This CDR3 comprises 15 residues. Trimming took off 0 bases at V and 0 bases at J, with 7 bases between the two ends. Germline V gives CDR1 LGHNA, CDR2 YNFKEQ. The CDR3 sequence: CASSQEPGSTDTQYF. CDR3 in DNA: TGTGCCAGCAGCCAAGAACCGGGGAGCACAGATACGCAGTATTTT.

The chain recombines TRBV4-1 with TRBJ2-5; 7 nucleotides align to TRBD2. This CDR3 comprises 14 residues. Germline V CDR1 and CDR2: MGHRA, YSYEKL. With 6 bases clipped from V and 0 bases from J, the junction kept 4 bases outside the gene matches. The CDR3 loop reads CASSSAGDQETQYF. Here the CDR3 DNA reads TGCGCCAGCAGTAGCGCGGGGGACCAAGAGACCCAGTACTTC.

The gene calls are TRBV25-1 and TRBJ1-1; weak D call: TRBD1 (6 bases). The germline V gene has CDR1 MGHDK and CDR2 SYGVNS. Trimming left V 6 bases short and J 6 bases short, with 17 bases between. This CDR3 spans 14 amino acids. CDR3: CASSPQGTGAEAFF. As DNA, the CDR3 is TGTGCCAGCAGCCCACAGGGCACTGGGGCTGAAGCTTTCTTT.